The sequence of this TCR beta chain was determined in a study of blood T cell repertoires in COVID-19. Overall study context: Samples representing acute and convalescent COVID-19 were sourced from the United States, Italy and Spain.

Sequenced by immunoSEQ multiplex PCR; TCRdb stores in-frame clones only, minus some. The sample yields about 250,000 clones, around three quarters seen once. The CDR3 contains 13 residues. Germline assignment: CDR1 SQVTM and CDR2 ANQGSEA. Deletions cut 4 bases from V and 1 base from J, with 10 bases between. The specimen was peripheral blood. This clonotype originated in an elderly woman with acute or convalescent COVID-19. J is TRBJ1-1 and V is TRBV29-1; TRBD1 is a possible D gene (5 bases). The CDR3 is CSVVKQANTEAFF. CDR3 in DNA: TGCAGCGTTGTTAAACAGGCGAACACTGAAGCTTTCTTT.